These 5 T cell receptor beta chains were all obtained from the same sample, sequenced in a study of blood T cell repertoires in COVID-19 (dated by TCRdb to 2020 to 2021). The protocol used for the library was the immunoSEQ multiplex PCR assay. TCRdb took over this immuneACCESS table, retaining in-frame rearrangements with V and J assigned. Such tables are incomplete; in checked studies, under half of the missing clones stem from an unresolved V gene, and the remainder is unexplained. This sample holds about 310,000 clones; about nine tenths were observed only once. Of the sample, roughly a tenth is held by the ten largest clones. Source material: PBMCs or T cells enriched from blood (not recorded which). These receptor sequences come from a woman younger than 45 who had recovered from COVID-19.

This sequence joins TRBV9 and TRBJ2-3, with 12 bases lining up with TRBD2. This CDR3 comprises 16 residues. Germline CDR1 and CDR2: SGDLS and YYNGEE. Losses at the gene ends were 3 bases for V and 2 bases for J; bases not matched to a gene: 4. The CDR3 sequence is CASSAGLAGSTDTQYF. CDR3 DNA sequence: TGTGCCAGCAGCGCGGGACTAGCGGGCTCCACAGATACGCAGTATTTT.

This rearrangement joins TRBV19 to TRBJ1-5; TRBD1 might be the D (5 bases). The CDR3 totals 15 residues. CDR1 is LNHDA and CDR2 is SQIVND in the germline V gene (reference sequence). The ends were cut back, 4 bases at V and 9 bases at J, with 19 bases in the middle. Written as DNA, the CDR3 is TGTGCCAGTAGTAGGGGACTGGGCCCCCTTAGGCCCCAGCATTTT. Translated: CASSRGLGPLRPQHF.

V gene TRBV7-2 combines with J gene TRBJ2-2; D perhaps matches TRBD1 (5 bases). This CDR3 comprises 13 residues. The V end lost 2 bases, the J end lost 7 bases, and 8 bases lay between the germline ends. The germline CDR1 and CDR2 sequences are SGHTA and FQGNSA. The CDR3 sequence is CASSLLGHGELFF. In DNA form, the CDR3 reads TGTGCCAGCAGCTTATTGGGGCACGGGGAGCTGTTTTTT.

Here the CDR3 DNA reads TGTGCCAGCAGTTTAACGGCTAGCGGCAGTACCTACGAGCAGTACTTC. Protein sequence: CASSLTASGSTYEQYF. The chain is built from TRBV28 and TRBJ2-7, with 7 positions matching TRBD2. V lost 2 bases to trimming and J lost 2 bases; unmatched junction nucleotides: 9. Germline V CDR1 and CDR2: MDHEN, SYDVKM. CDR3 length: 16 residues.

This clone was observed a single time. The CDR3 DNA reads TGTGCCAGCAGCAAGGACAGGGGACTGGTTGAGCAGTACTTC. It encodes CASSKDRGLVEQYF. The chain links TRBV7-9 to TRBJ2-7; TRBD1 agrees at 9 bases. Losses at the gene ends were 5 bases for V and 7 bases for J; bases not matched to a gene: 9. CDR3 length: 14 amino acids. Germline V gene sequence: CDR1 SEHNR, CDR2 FQNEAQ (reference sequence).